This T cell receptor (beta chain) came from a study of shared clonotypes between healthy human individuals (dated by TCRdb to 2018 to 2020). With respect to the entire study: The cohort included three men and a couple of women between 18 and 49 years of age. For each donor, three plates each were used for CD4 naive and CD4 memory, two plates were used for CD8 naive, and one plate was used for CD8 memory. To estimate repertoire size and how much clonotypes are shared between individuals, the study performed deep sequencing of blood TCR repertoires from roughly five healthy adults. To increase sequencing depth and limit assay-specific biases, TCR repertoire library preparation and sequencing were carried out by different laboratories using diverse techniques. Per donor, leukapheresis produced somewhere between about 0.85 and 10 billion PBMCs.

Broader findings and caveats from the paper: Incomplete sequencing was indicated by rarefaction of sorted-subset datasets, despite the large sequencing depth. Because the study included only a small number of donors, the genetic and exposure-history diversity represented was limited. Pairwise subsampling led to the expectation that sequencing depth would affect the degree of clonotype sharing among donors. Clonotypes shared by all four sorted-subset donors showed higher generation probabilities than non-shared clonotypes. When four donors were compared, the shared fraction of clonotypes was about 5% for naive CD4, 3.5% for naive CD8, 2% to 2.5% for memory CD4, and around 0.37% for memory CD8. Only blood was sampled, and tissue TCR repertoires likely differ from those in blood. Naive subsets generally had larger estimated clonotype richness than memory subsets.

Using the deep immunoSEQ assay, multiplex PCR amplified TCR CDR3 regions from genomic DNA. Extracted genomic DNA from each cell subset was distributed evenly across all wells of several immunoSEQ 96-well plates, and each plate was treated as a replicate. For sorted subsets, about 200 ng genomic DNA, equal to about 30,000 T cell genomes, was loaded into each replicate PCR. The purified libraries were quantified using a Qubit 3.0 fluorometer, sized with a Bioanalyzer 2100, and then quantified again using the KAPA Library Quantification kit. A separate single-read 150-cycle Illumina NextSeq 550 flow cell was used to sequence each immunoSEQ 96-well plate. In the authors' own workflow: Because the immunoSEQ output held only junctional sequences and lacked quality scores, the filtering could not match the filtering applied to full-length reads. Sequences were annotated with PyIR, a Python wrapper for IgBLAST v1.9, and V/J genes and CDR3 were assigned using IMGT germline references. Any read was removed if the V/J assignment was weak (E-value above 1e-6), the CDR3 was missing, or the read contained stop codons, out-of-frame junctions, or ambiguous translated residues. V3J clonotypes were defined as sequences sharing an identical inferred V gene, J gene, and CDR3 amino acid sequence. To compute the percentage overlap between repertoires, the number of shared unique clonotypes was divided by the size of the smaller repertoire. Repertoire richness was assessed with RTK rarefaction, the Chao1 estimator, and Recon v2.1 estimates of unobserved clonotypes. For all TCRbeta clonotypes obtained by the gDNA method from several donors, generation probabilities were computed with OLGA. In its TCRdb copy, this immuneACCESS table keeps in-frame sequences only and misses some clones. Where compared with another copy, unresolved V genes explain less than half of these, and the others have no known cause. That table supplies the V and J calls and clone size; D and trimming were determined from the DNA. The sample table holds about 1 million clones, of which roughly 75% were seen once. The leading ten clones occupy about 1.5% of the sample.

Donors were healthy HIV-negative adults with no recently reported acute infections or vaccinations. Only Caucasian adults living in Nashville, Tennessee, USA were represented among the donors. CD4+ T cells were enriched by magnetic negative selection; naive cells were then positively selected on CD45RA, and the negative fraction formed the memory subset. Blood was collected by leukapheresis, and PBMCs were isolated by Ficoll-Histopaque density gradient centrifugation and then cryopreserved in liquid nitrogen vapor phase. Analytical flow cytometry was used to check the purity and quantity of each magnetically sorted T cell population. Genomic DNA was isolated from each sorted fraction and quantified by UV absorbance on a Nanodrop 2000c. For this clone: Its specific antigen is unknown. One base away there is no much larger clone; base qualities are not given.

The sequence was obtained from a young man in good health. The material sequenced was memory CD4+ T cells sorted from blood. The cell subset or site label here, explained by the study, means: CD45RA-negative fraction.

Read as DNA, the sequence is TGTGCCAGCGGAGAGCAGGGCTACGAGCAGTACTTC. Translated, this gives CASGEQGYEQYF. Recombination linked TRBV2 to TRBJ2-7, with a weak D call of TRBD1 (5 bases match). Trimming costs V 8 bases and J 3 bases, and their ends lie 11 bases apart. CDR1 and CDR2 are read off the germline V gene as SNHLY and FYNNEI. The CDR3, from cysteine to phenylalanine, totals 12 residues. CDR3 DNA is the only sequence kept; it has 36 bases, read in frame from the first base.